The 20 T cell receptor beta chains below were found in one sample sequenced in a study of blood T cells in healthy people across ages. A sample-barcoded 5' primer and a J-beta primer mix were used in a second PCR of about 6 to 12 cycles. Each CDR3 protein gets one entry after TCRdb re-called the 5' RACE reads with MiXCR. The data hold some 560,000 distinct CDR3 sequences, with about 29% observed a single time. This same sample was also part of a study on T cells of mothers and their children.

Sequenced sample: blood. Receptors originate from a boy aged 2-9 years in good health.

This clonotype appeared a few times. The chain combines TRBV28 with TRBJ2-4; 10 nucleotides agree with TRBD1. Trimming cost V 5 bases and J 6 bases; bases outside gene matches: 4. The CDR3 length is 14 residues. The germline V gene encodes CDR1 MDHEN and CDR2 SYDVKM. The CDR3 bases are TGTGCCAGCAGTCCGGGACAGGGGTTAAACATTCAGTACTTC. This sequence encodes CASSPGQGLNIQYF.

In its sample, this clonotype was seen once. The CDR3 reads CASSSERTSTHRYNEQFF. CDR3 bases: TGTGCCAGCAGCTCCGAACGGACTAGCACCCACCGCTACAATGAGCAGTTCTTC. The chain is built from TRBV11-3 and TRBJ2-1; 8 bases fit TRBD2. The CDR3 totals 18 residues. V shed 4 bases and J 3 bases; nucleotides not matched to a gene: 14. Germline V gene data show CDR1 as SGHNT and CDR2 as YENEEA.

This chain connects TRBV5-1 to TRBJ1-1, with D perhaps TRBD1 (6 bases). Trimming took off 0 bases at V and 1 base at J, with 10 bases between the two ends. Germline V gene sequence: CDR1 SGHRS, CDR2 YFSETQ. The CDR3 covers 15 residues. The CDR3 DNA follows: TGCGCCAGCAGCTTGGGTATCAGGGGGAACACTGAAGCTTTCTTT. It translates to CASSLGIRGNTEAFF. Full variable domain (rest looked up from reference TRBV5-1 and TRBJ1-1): KAGVTQTPRYLIKTRGQQVTLSCSPISGHRSVSWYQQTPGQGLQFLFEYFSETQRNKGNFPGRFSGRQFSNSRSEMNVSTLELGDSALYLCASSLGIRGNTEAFFGQGTRLTVV.

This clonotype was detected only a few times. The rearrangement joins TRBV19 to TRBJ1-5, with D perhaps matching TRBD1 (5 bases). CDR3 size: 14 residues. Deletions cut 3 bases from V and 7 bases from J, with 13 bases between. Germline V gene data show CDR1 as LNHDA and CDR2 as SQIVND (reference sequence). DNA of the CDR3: TGTGCCAGTAGTATTAATGTCTGGGGGCAGCCCCAGCATTTT. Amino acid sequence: CASSINVWGQPQHF.

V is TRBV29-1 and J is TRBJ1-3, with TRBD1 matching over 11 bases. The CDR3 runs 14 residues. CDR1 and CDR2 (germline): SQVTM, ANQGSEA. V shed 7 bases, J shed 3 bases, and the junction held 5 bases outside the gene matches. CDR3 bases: TGCAGCGCCATGGGACAGGGGGATGGAAACACCATATATTTT. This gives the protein CSAMGQGDGNTIYF.

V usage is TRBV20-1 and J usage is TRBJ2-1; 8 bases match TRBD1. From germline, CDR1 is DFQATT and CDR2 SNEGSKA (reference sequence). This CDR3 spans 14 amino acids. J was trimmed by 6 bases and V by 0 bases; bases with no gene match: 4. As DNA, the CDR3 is TGCAGTGCTAGAGAAAGGACAGGGCCCAATGAGCAGTTCTTC. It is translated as CSARERTGPNEQFF.

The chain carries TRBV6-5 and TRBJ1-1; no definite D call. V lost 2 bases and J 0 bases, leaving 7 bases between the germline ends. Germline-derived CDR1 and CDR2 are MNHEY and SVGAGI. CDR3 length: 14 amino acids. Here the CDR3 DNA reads TGTGCCAGCAGTTACCTGGGAATGAACACTGAAGCTTTCTTT. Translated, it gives CASSYLGMNTEAFF.

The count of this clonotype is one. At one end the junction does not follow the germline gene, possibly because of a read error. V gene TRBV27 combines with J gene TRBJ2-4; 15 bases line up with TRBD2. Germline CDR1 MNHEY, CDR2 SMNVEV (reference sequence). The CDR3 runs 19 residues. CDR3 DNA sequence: TGTGCCAGCAGTCCCTGGACTAGCGGGGGGGCCAGCCCAAAAAACATTCATTACTTC. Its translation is CASSPWTSGGASPKNIHYF.

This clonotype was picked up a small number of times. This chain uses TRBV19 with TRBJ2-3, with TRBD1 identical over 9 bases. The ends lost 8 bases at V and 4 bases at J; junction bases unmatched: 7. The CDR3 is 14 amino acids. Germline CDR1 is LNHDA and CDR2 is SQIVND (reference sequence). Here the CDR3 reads CASRRDRVSDTQYF. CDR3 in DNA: TGTGCCAGTCGCCGGGACAGGGTCTCAGATACGCAGTATTTT.

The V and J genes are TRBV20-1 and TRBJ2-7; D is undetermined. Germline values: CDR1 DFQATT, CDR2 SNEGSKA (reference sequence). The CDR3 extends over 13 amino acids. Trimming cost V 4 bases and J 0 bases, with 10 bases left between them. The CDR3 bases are TGCAGTGCTACCAGTAAGAGCTCCTACGAGCAGTACTTC. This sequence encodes CSATSKSSYEQYF.

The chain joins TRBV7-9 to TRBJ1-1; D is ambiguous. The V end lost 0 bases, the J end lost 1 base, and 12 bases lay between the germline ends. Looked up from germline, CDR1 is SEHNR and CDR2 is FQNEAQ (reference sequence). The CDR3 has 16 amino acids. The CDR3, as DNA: TGTGCCAGCAGCTTAGCTTGGGCCGAAACGAACACTGAAGCTTTCTTT. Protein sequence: CASSLAWAETNTEAFF.

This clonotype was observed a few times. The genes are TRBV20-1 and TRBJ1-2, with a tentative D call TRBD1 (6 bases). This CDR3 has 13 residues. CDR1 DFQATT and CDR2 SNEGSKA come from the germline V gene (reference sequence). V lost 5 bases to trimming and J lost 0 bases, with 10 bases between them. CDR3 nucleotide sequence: TGCAGTGCTGCCGACAGGACTAACTATGGCTACACCTTC. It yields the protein CSAADRTNYGYTF.

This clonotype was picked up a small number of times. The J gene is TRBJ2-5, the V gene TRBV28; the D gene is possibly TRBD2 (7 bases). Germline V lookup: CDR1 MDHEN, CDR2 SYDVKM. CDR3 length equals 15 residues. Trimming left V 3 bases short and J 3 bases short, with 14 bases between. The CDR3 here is CASSFGGAGEETQYF. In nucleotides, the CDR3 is TGTGCCAGCAGTTTTGGGGGGGCAGGGGAAGAGACCCAGTACTTC.

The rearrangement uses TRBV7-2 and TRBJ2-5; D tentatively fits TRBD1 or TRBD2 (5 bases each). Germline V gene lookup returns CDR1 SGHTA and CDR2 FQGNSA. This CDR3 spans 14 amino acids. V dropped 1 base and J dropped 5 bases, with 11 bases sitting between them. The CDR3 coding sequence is TGTGCCAGCAGCTTAGTATTAGGGACGGAGACCCAGTACTTC. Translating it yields CASSLVLGTETQYF.

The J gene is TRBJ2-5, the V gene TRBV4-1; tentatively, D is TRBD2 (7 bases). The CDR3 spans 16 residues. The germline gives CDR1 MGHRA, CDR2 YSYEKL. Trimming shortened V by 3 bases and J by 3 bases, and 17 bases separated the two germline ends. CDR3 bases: TGCGCCAGCAGCCATAGGGGGGGGCCCTCGGAAGAGACCCAGTACTTC. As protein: CASSHRGGPSEETQYF.

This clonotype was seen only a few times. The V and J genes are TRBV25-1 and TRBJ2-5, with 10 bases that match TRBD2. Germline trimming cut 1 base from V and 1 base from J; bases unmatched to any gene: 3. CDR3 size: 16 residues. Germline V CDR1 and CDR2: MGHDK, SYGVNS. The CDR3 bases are TGTGCCAGCAGTGAATCCCAGCGGGAGGGCCAAGAGACCCAGTACTTC. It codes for CASSESQREGQETQYF.

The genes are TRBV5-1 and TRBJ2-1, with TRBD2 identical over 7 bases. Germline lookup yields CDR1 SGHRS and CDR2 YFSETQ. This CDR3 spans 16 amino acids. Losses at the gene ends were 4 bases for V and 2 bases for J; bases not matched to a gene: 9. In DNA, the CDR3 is TGCGCCAGCAGCGGCGGAGGTGGGGGGGCCTACAATGAGCAGTTCTTC. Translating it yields CASSGGGGGAYNEQFF.

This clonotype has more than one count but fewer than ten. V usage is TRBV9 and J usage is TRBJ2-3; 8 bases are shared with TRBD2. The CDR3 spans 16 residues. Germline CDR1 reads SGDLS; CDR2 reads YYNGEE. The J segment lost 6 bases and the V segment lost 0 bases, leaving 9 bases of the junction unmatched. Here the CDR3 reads CASSVGAAGAEDTQYF. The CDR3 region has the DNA TGTGCCAGCAGCGTAGGGGCAGCGGGGGCGGAGGATACGCAGTATTTT.

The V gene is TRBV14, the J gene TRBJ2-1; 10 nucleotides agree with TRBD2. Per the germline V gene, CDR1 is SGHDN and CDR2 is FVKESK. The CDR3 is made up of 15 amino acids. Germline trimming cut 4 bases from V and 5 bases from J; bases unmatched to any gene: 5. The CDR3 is CASSPLAGAHNEQFF. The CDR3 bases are TGTGCCAGCAGCCCGCTAGCGGGGGCCCACAATGAGCAGTTCTTC.

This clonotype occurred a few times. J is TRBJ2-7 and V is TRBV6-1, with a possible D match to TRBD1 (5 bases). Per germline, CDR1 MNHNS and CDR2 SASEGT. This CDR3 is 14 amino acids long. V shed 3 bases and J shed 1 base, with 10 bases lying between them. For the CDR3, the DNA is TGTGCCAGCAGTGATAGGGGAACATCCTACGAGCAGTACTTC. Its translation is CASSDRGTSYEQYF.